This TCR beta chain is from a study of monozygotic twins with cystic fibrosis. Data came from immunoSEQ multiplex PCR; TCRdb stores just in-frame clones and leaves some out. The table shows about 9,500 clones, with 98% to 99% occurring only once. V lost 3 bases, J lost 4 bases, and 10 bases lay in between. The CDR3 extends over 14 amino acids. Germline CDR1 MNHNS, CDR2 SASEGT. To note about this clone: Its antigen is still unknown.

Study-wide results and limits: Unrelated CF individuals shared fewer identical clonotypes than monozygotic CF twins. Median Simpson clonality of roughly 0.01 suggested naive T cells predominated. In this small cohort, shared CDR3 numbers showed no association with age, concordance or disease severity. In 13 of 16 pairs, V gene usage was closest to the co-twin's.

The clonotype was recovered from a girl aged 2 to 10 with cystic fibrosis. This chain joins TRBV6-1 and TRBJ1-5; D unclear. The sample was blood. The CDR3 reads CASSESWGNQPQHF. CDR3 nucleotide sequence: TGTGCCAGCAGTGAGTCTTGGGGAAATCAGCCCCAGCATTTT.